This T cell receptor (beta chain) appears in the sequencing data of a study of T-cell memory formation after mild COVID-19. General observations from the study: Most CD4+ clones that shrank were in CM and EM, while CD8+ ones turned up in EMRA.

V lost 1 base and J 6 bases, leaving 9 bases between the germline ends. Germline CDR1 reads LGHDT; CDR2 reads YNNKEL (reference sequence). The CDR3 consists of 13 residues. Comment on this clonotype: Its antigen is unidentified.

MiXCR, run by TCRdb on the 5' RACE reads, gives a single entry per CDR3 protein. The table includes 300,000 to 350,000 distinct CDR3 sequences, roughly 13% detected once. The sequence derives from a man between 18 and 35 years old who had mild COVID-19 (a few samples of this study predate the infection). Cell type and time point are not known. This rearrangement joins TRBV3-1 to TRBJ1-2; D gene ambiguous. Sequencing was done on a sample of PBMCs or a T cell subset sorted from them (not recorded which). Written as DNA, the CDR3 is TGTGCCAGCAGCCAAGTCCCGGACGATGGCTACACCTTC. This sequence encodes CASSQVPDDGYTF.